The rows below give T cell receptor beta chains drawn from one sample of a study of shared clonotypes between healthy human individuals. Generated by immunoSEQ multiplex PCR, the TCRdb table keeps only in-frame clones and is missing some. The table includes roughly 2.1 million clones, more than 85% detected once. Sequenced input: naive CD8+ T cells from PBMCs. These receptors were obtained from a man aged 18 to 35 in good health. Some clones in this sample may be carry-over from other donors' samples. Each CDR3 is given with its conserved first and last residue. The order of the fields is CDR3 protein, V gene, J gene.

CDR3aa: CSVLPPAGEQYF; v_gene: TRBV29-1; j_gene: TRBJ2-7
CDR3aa: CASSPGVEGYGYTF; v_gene: TRBV5-4; j_gene: TRBJ1-2
CDR3aa: CASSLRQPNTEAFF; v_gene: TRBV13; j_gene: TRBJ1-1
CDR3aa: CASSFMAGKRPGELFF; v_gene: TRBV27; j_gene: TRBJ2-2
CDR3aa: CASRGLAGQETQYF; v_gene: TRBV28; j_gene: TRBJ2-5
CDR3aa: CASSQGLSSDRGKKLFF; v_gene: TRBV4-1; j_gene: TRBJ1-4
CDR3aa: CASSLIISGELFF; v_gene: TRBV28; j_gene: TRBJ2-2
CDR3aa: CATADSVYNEQFF; v_gene: TRBV2; j_gene: TRBJ2-1
CDR3aa: CASSQYTGSSGYGYTF; v_gene: TRBV14; j_gene: TRBJ1-2
CDR3aa: CASRGQGPYEQYF; v_gene: TRBV5-6; j_gene: TRBJ2-7
CDR3aa: CASSLGYLDGDTGELFF; v_gene: TRBV7-2; j_gene: TRBJ2-2
CDR3aa: CASSEVSGDEQYF; v_gene: TRBV10-1; j_gene: TRBJ2-7
CDR3aa: CASSPSRGSIYEQYF; v_gene: TRBV27; j_gene: TRBJ2-7
CDR3aa: CASSEGQDPDYEQYF; v_gene: TRBV2; j_gene: TRBJ2-7
CDR3aa: CASSPRGQGQVEKLFF; v_gene: TRBV9; j_gene: TRBJ1-4
CDR3aa: CASSSGRDYGYTF; v_gene: TRBV13; j_gene: TRBJ1-2
CDR3aa: CASSERPESEETQYF; v_gene: TRBV7-9; j_gene: TRBJ2-5
CDR3aa: CASSLTTGGLNTEAFF; v_gene: TRBV5-1; j_gene: TRBJ1-1
CDR3aa: CASSTAPYGQGTEAFF; v_gene: TRBV7-3; j_gene: TRBJ1-1
CDR3aa: CASSFTGRSYEQYF; v_gene: TRBV6-5; j_gene: TRBJ2-7
CDR3aa: CASSDRTGGYWQPQHF; v_gene: TRBV7-9; j_gene: TRBJ1-5
CDR3aa: CASKEQGKMSNEQFF; v_gene: TRBV2; j_gene: TRBJ2-1
CDR3aa: CASSLQTGMSTGELFF; v_gene: TRBV18; j_gene: TRBJ2-2